This T cell receptor beta chain derives from a study of cytomegalovirus exposure and HLA in healthy donors. Broader study findings: The study reported that TCR beta sequences accurately predicted HLA-A and HLA-B alleles in most subjects. A few CMV-associated chains proved CMV antigen-specific in vitro. According to an earlier analysis, most TCR beta V segments yielded productive rearrangements about 90% or about 30% of the time.

With regard to this clone: No antigen is known for it. In the same sample, other DNA sequences code for this CDR3.

CDR1 is SSHAT, CDR2 FNYEAQ, per germline (reference sequence). CDR3 size: 15 residues. V was pared by 3 bases and J by 5 bases, with 0 bases of the junction left unmatched. Researchers ran the PCR with 60 Vbeta and 13 Jbeta primers. Clones were read by immunoSEQ multiplex PCR, and TCRdb kept only the in-frame ones, dropping some. The sample shows under 200,000 clones, about three quarters of them seen only once. The clonotype comes from a man aged 35 to 55 in good health and CMV-seronegative. This sequence joins TRBV7-7 and TRBJ2-5; TRBD2 matches 16 bases. Specimen: PBMCs. CDR3 in amino acids: CASSLGLAGGETQYF. The CDR3 region has the DNA TGTGCCAGCAGCTTGGGACTAGCGGGGGGGGAGACCCAGTACTTC.